Each of the 8 T cell receptor beta chains below was sequenced from the same sample in a study of blood T cell repertoires in COVID-19. Here immunoSEQ multiplex PCR was the method, and the copy in TCRdb shows in-frame clones only, minus some. The top ten hold approximately 10% of the sample, which has about 92,000 clones, roughly 78% seen once. Sequenced material: peripheral blood. Receptor source: a woman between 65 and 79 years old with acute or convalescent COVID-19.

The chain employs TRBV2 and TRBJ2-2; 16 bases are a match to TRBD2. CDR3 length equals 17 residues. The germline V gene has CDR1 SNHLY and CDR2 FYNNEI. V dropped 6 bases and J dropped 4; count of bases not matched to a gene: 5. CDR3 sequence (DNA): TGTGCCAGCAGGGGGACTAGCGGGAGGGCGGGCACCGGGGAGCTGTTTTTT. Translation gives CASRGTSGRAGTGELFF.

The chain combines TRBV30 with TRBJ2-1, with D tentatively TRBD2 (6 bases). The CDR3 loop spans 15 amino acids. Trimming pared 0 bases from V and 4 bases from J, leaving 13 bases between. Germline CDR1 reads GTSNPN; CDR2 reads SVGIG (reference sequence). This CDR3 is CAWSVQLARYNEQFF. The CDR3 DNA reads TGTGCCTGGAGTGTACAGCTAGCGCGTTACAATGAGCAGTTCTTC.

The rearrangement links TRBV7-3 to TRBJ1-1; D possibly corresponds to TRBD1 (6 bases). The V and J ends lost 5 bases and 4 bases respectively, with 11 bases between them. Germline values: CDR1 SGHTA, CDR2 FQGTGA. The CDR3 is made up of 13 amino acids. CDR3 residues: CASSPIQGTEAFF. Written as DNA, the CDR3 is TGTGCCAGCAGCCCGATACAGGGCACTGAAGCTTTCTTT. Combining the CDR3 with reference TRBV7-3 and TRBJ1-1 gives the whole variable domain GAGVSQTPSNKVTEKGKYVELRCDPISGHTALYWYRQSLGQGPEFLIYFQGTGAADDSGLPNDRFFAVRPEGSVSTLKIQRTERGDSAVYLCASSPIQGTEAFFGQGTRLTVV.

This chain uses TRBV18 with TRBJ1-1, with unresolved D. V shed 2 bases and J shed 5 bases, with 9 bases lying between them. Germline loops: CDR1 KGHSH, CDR2 LQKENI. The CDR3 totals 13 residues. The CDR3 DNA sequence: TGTGCCAGCTCACCAGGGAGGCAGACTGAAGCTTTCTTT. Protein: CASSPGRQTEAFF.

J is TRBJ2-7 and V is TRBV7-9; TRBD2 matches at 9 bases. This CDR3 spans 13 amino acids. V was pared by 8 bases and J by 0 bases, with 2 bases of the junction left unmatched. Germline V gene data show CDR1 as SEHNR and CDR2 as FQNEAQ (reference sequence). The CDR3 sequence is CASGSGSSYEQYF. The CDR3 nucleotides are TGTGCCAGCGGTAGCGGGAGCTCCTACGAGCAGTACTTC.

In this sample, this clone turned up a few times. The chain combines TRBV27 with TRBJ1-1; 10 bases align to TRBD1. This CDR3 spans 14 amino acids. Germline CDR1 reads MNHEY; CDR2 reads SMNVEV (reference sequence). Germline trimming cut 3 bases from V and 5 bases from J; bases unmatched to any gene: 3. CDR3 DNA sequence: TGTGCCAGCAGTTTGGACAGGGGGTTTACTGAAGCTTTCTTT. Amino acids: CASSLDRGFTEAFF.

V and J are TRBV29-1 and TRBJ1-1, with D possibly matching TRBD1 (6 bases). The CDR3 has 11 residues. Germline CDR1 is SQVTM and CDR2 is ANQGSEA. CDR3 residues: CSVDRNTEAFF. CDR3 nucleotide sequence: TGCAGTGTGGACAGGAACACTGAAGCTTTCTTT.

This rearrangement joins TRBV28 to TRBJ2-4; 12 bases are a match to TRBD2. The CDR3 covers 21 residues. The V segment lost 6 bases and the J segment 1 base; nucleotides outside the gene matches: 19. Germline assignment: CDR1 MDHEN and CDR2 SYDVKM. DNA for the CDR3: TGTGCCAGCAGCGGGGGGAGACTAGCGGGAGAAAACCTACGGGCCAAAAACATTCAGTACTTC. It codes for CASSGGRLAGENLRAKNIQYF.